This TCR beta chain was documented in a study of CXCR3-negative and CXCR3-positive naive CD8 T cells. 5' RACE with UMI labels generated the TRB cDNA libraries. From its re-call of the 5' RACE reads, TCRdb lists each CDR3 protein once, without DNA. The sample has about 98,000 distinct CDR3 sequences. As for this clonotype: The antigen is unknown.

The germline gives CDR1 MGHDK, CDR2 SYGVNS. The CDR3 is 18 residues long. Naive CD8+ T cells had a CD45RO-CCR7+CD27+CD95- phenotype. Findings of the study overall: Higher TRB CDR3 hydrophobicity marked CXCR3-positive naive cells relative to CXCR3-negative naive cells. For naive cells, CXCR3-negative and CXCR3-positive subsets had similar TRBV-TRBJ usage; for memory cells, usage differed. Both of the naive subsets showed about the same high diversity, but memory CD8+ cells had much less.

This sequence joins TRBV25-1 and TRBJ1-5; as DNA is missing, the TRBD1 call by TCRdb cannot be tested. The sequenced sample was naive CXCR3+ CD8+ T cells from blood. Subset given: CD45RO-CCR7+CD27+CD95- naive CD8+ T cells expressing CXCR3 (TNR3+). The receptor comes from a human donor in good health. Some clones in this sample may be carry-over from other donors' samples. CDR3 in amino acids: CASSELSRDRSDNQPQHF.